The rows below give T cell receptor beta chains drawn from one sample of a study of T cells after yellow fever vaccination. TCRdb used MiXCR to reprocess the 5' RACE reads, holding one entry per CDR3 protein. The data contain around 600,000 distinct CDR3 sequences, 9% to 15% of them seen just once; the ten biggest clones take up about 15%. The starting material was PBMCs, obtained on the day of the yellow fever booster vaccination. The source of these receptors is a man younger than 45 who received the YFV17D yellow fever vaccine. The CDR3 runs from the conserved cysteine through the conserved F or W. A D gene is named only where the DNA matches it firmly. Expanded clones get a size class; other rows say once, few or many, or leave the size out.

j_call | cdr3_length | v_call | clone_size | d_call | cdr3_aa | cdr3_nt
TRBJ2-1 | 16 | TRBV20-1 | . | TRBD2 | CSLTSSGRSTYNEQFF | TGCAGTCTCACCTCTAGCGGGAGATCGACCTACAATGAGCAGTTCTTC
TRBJ2-5 | 14 | TRBV3-1 | . | . | CASSQDTFQETQYF | TGTGCCAGCAGCCAAGATACGTTCCAAGAGACCCAGTACTTC
TRBJ2-7 | 15 | TRBV12-3/TRBV12-4 | . | . | CASRPIAAHSYEQYF | TGTGCCAGCAGACCAATAGCGGCTCACTCCTACGAGCAGTACTTC
TRBJ2-5 | 13 | TRBV12-3/TRBV12-4 | . | . | CASSFSEGETQYF | TGTGCCAGCAGTTTCTCGGAGGGAGAGACCCAGTACTTC
TRBJ2-7 | 14 | TRBV29-1 | . | TRBD1 | CSVETGQGIDEQYF | TGCAGCGTTGAGACGGGACAGGGCATCGACGAGCAGTACTTC
TRBJ1-1 | 14 | TRBV29-1 | few | . | CSVDPSTSNTEAFF | TGCAGCGTTGACCCCTCTACCTCGAACACTGAAGCTTTCTTT
TRBJ2-5 | 16 | TRBV20-1 | few | . | CSASLGARAQQETQYF | TGCAGTGCTAGTCTAGGCGCCCGGGCCCAGCAAGAGACCCAGTACTTC
TRBJ2-3 | 15 | TRBV5-1 | few | . | CASSLAANPSDTQYF | TGCGCCAGCAGCTTGGCCGCCAACCCGTCCGATACGCAGTATTTT
TRBJ2-1 | 17 | TRBV7-8 | . | TRBD2 | CASSLAPGLAGANEQFF | TGTGCCAGCAGCTTAGCCCCGGGACTAGCGGGAGCCAATGAGCAGTTCTTC
TRBJ2-5 | 15 | TRBV5-1 | few | TRBD2 | CASSAGGGRGETQYF | TGCGCCAGCAGCGCCGGGGGGGGACGAGGAGAGACCCAGTACTTC
TRBJ2-5 | 18 | TRBV20-1 | . | TRBD2 | CSASPMATLAALVGTQYF | TGCAGTGCTAGTCCCATGGCGACTCTAGCGGCCCTAGTCGGGACCCAGTACTTC
TRBJ2-1 | 16 | TRBV15 | few | TRBD1 | CATSRGVGTGGNEQFF | TGTGCCACCAGCAGAGGGGTGGGGACAGGGGGCAATGAGCAGTTCTTC
TRBJ1-6 | 15 | TRBV4-2 | few | . | CASSQGDSDNSPLHF | TGTGCCAGCAGCCAGGGGGACTCAGATAATTCACCCCTCCACTTT
TRBJ1-1 | 15 | TRBV6-1 | . | . | CASSPGGAGGTEAFF | TGTGCCAGCAGCCCTGGTGGGGCTGGGGGCACTGAAGCTTTCTTT
TRBJ2-7 | 17 | TRBV14 | . | . | CASSPRGGVASSYEQYF | TGTGCCAGCAGCCCCCGAGGGGGGGTAGCGTCGTCCTACGAGCAGTACTTC
TRBJ2-2 | 15 | TRBV28 | many | TRBD1 | CASRGQGRNTGELFF | TGTGCCAGCCGAGGACAGGGACGGAACACCGGGGAGCTGTTTTTT
TRBJ1-5 | 15 | TRBV19 | few | TRBD1 | CASHKGTGYSQPQHF | TGTGCCAGCCACAAAGGGACAGGTTATAGTCAGCCCCAGCATTTT
TRBJ1-5 | 15 | TRBV7-2 | few | . | CASSYQVGGNQPQHF | TGTGCCAGCAGTTACCAGGTGGGCGGCAATCAGCCCCAGCATTTT
TRBJ2-2 | 13 | TRBV10-3 | many | . | CATSDANTGELFF | TGTGCCACCTCCGACGCGAACACCGGGGAGCTGTTTTTT
TRBJ1-4 | 15 | TRBV12-3/TRBV12-4 | few | TRBD1 | CASSHQGATNEKLFF | TGTGCCAGCAGTCATCAGGGGGCAACTAATGAAAAACTGTTTTTT
TRBJ2-5 | 13 | TRBV4-1 | . | . | CASSLHGGETQYF | TGCGCCAGCAGCCTCCACGGCGGGGAGACCCAGTACTTC
TRBJ2-7 | 14 | TRBV7-8 | few | . | CASSLALRTTEQYF | TGTGCCAGCAGCTTAGCGCTAAGGACTACCGAGCAGTACTTC
TRBJ1-1 | 14 | TRBV29-1 | . | . | CSVPIGTGNTEAFF | TGCAGCGTGCCCATTGGGACCGGGAACACTGAAGCTTTCTTT
TRBJ1-4 | 12 | TRBV20-1 | once | . | CSTPPTNEKLFF | TGCAGTACCCCCCCAACTAATGAAAAACTGTTTTTT
TRBJ2-7 | 12 | TRBV5-1 | . | TRBD1 | CASRSDRYEQYF | TGCGCCAGCAGATCGGACAGGTACGAGCAGTACTTC
TRBJ2-2 | 13 | TRBV9 | few | . | CASSARPGGELFF | TGTGCCAGCAGCGCAAGGCCGGGCGGGGAGCTGTTTTTT
TRBJ2-7 | 16 | TRBV4-1 | few | . | CASSQLISGSSYEQYF | TGCGCCAGCAGCCAACTAATCAGCGGCAGCTCCTACGAGCAGTACTTC
TRBJ2-5 | 17 | TRBV5-4 | . | TRBD2 | CASSSVPPLAAQETQYF | TGTGCCAGCAGCTCCGTTCCCCCTCTAGCGGCTCAAGAGACCCAGTACTTC
TRBJ1-5 | 14 | TRBV7-2 | few | TRBD1 | CASSHRGGNQPQHF | TGTGCCAGCAGCCACAGGGGTGGCAATCAGCCCCAGCATTTT
TRBJ2-7 | 14 | TRBV14 | . | TRBD1 | CASSPVSTGNEQYF | TGTGCCAGCAGCCCAGTATCGACAGGGAACGAGCAGTACTTC
TRBJ2-5 | 12 | TRBV20-1 | . | . | CSALRFQETQYF | TGCAGTGCTCTGCGGTTTCAAGAGACCCAGTACTTC
TRBJ2-7 | 17 | TRBV20-1 | few | TRBD2 | CSASGGVGLADSYEQYF | TGCAGTGCTAGTGGGGGTGTGGGACTAGCGGATTCCTACGAGCAGTACTTC
TRBJ2-1 | 16 | TRBV27 | . | TRBD2 | CASSPLIAGGSDEQFF | TGTGCCAGCAGTCCATTGATAGCGGGGGGATCTGATGAGCAGTTCTTC
TRBJ1-5 | 15 | TRBV20-1 | . | TRBD1 | CSALRDRVRRQPQHF | TGCAGTGCTCTGAGGGACAGGGTGAGGCGGCAGCCCCAGCATTTT
TRBJ1-3 | 14 | TRBV3-1 | few | . | CASRTTDSGNTIYF | TGTGCCAGCAGGACGACAGACTCTGGAAACACCATATATTTT
TRBJ2-3 | 13 | TRBV4-3 | . | . | CASSQVLADTQYF | TGCGCCAGCAGCCAAGTTCTAGCAGATACGCAGTATTTT
TRBJ2-5 | 14 | TRBV10-3 | . | . | CAAQGARKQETQYF | TGTGCCGCACAAGGGGCGCGAAAACAAGAGACCCAGTACTTC
TRBJ2-2 | 12 | TRBV7-2 | few | . | CASSLLIGELFF | TGTGCCAGCAGCTTACTGATTGGGGAGCTGTTTTTT
TRBJ2-1 | 13 | TRBV5-1 | . | . | CASVGKKDNEQFF | TGCGCCAGCGTGGGGAAAAAGGACAATGAGCAGTTCTTC
TRBJ2-1 | 14 | TRBV5-1 | many | . | CASSLGSGNNEQFF | TGCGCCAGCAGCTTGGGTTCTGGGAACAATGAGCAGTTCTTC
TRBJ2-2 | 12 | TRBV29-1 | . | . | CSVGSGAGELFF | TGCAGCGTTGGGAGTGGGGCCGGGGAGCTGTTTTTT
TRBJ2-5 | 13 | TRBV20-1 | . | TRBD1 | CSVWTGGRETQYF | TGCAGTGTCTGGACAGGGGGACGAGAGACCCAGTACTTC
TRBJ2-5 | 12 | TRBV28 | many | . | CASSLISETQYF | TGTGCCAGCAGTTTGATTTCAGAGACCCAGTACTTC
TRBJ2-1 | 17 | TRBV4-2 | . | . | CASSQDEGRVVYNEQFF | TGTGCCAGCAGCCAAGATGAGGGTCGGGTTGTTTACAATGAGCAGTTCTTC
TRBJ2-3 | 15 | TRBV6-1 | few | . | CASWVRGGSTDTQYF | TGTGCCAGCTGGGTGCGGGGCGGGAGCACAGATACGCAGTATTTT
TRBJ2-7 | 13 | TRBV28 | many | . | CASSTSPRPEQYF | TGTGCCAGCAGTACAAGCCCCCGGCCCGAGCAGTACTTC
TRBJ2-1 | 15 | TRBV27 | few | . | CASSLSAGGLNEQFF | TGTGCCAGCAGTTTATCAGCGGGCGGACTCAATGAGCAGTTCTTC
TRBJ2-3 | 14 | TRBV29-1 | few | . | CSVGSGDFTDTQYF | TGCAGCGTTGGGTCCGGGGACTTCACAGATACGCAGTATTTT